The text below deals with one T cell receptor beta chain. What it recognizes is unknown. At one end, the junction sequence differs from germline, possibly due to a read error. This CDR3 is 15 amino acids long. CDR1 SGHAT and CDR2 FQNNGV come from the germline V gene. Data came from immunoSEQ multiplex PCR; TCRdb stores just in-frame clones and leaves some out. Among around 130,000 clones listed, approximately 94% were seen once. This sample was taken from a study of T cell responses to AZD1222 COVID-19 vaccine. Study results and limitations: Only a handful of AZD1222 recipients were seropositive at baseline.

Here the sequenced sample was peripheral blood, taken on day 0 of AZD1222 vaccination. The chain uses TRBV11-2 and TRBJ2-2; 7 bases match TRBD2. The receptor was derived from an adult in good health. The CDR3 DNA reads as TGTGCCAGCAGCTTGACTAGCAGTTTCTGCCGGGGAGCTGTTTTT. This sequence encodes CASSLTSSFCRGAVF.